This TCR beta chain was found in a study of blood T cell repertoires in COVID-19 (dated by TCRdb to about 2020). For context, the study as a whole: Samples covering the acute and convalescent phases of COVID-19 were provided by collaborators in the United States, Italy and Spain. The material from the prospective study consisted of cDNA or gDNA derived from T cells, B-cell-depleted T cells, or PBMCs. Deeply sampled blood TCRbeta repertoires from subjects exposed to, actively infected with, or recovered from COVID-19 were included in the dataset. The repertoires were released in a freely available public database intended as a resource for research on the immune response to SARS-CoV-2. Samples came from the ongoing ImmuneRACE study (first 160 participants) plus 1,254 subjects from 6 global collaborators. A de-identified subject ID, COVID-19 status, age in years and sex were almost always included in the sample metadata. Where HLA class I and class II types were available, the types were taken from metadata supplied by the sample provider, not from assay-based typing.

V is shortened by 7 bases, J by 0 bases, and the region joining them spans 9 bases. CDR1 is given as LNHDA and CDR2 as SQIVND, both from the germline V gene (reference sequence). The CDR3 holds 14 amino acids from the cysteine to the phenylalanine. The DNA shown is the 42-base CDR3, in frame from base 1. TCRbeta CDR3 regions were amplified from genomic DNA using the immunoSEQ Assay, a bias-controlled multiplex PCR. The paper's data handling went like this. Within the assay, amplification of reference gene primers was used to estimate how many nucleated cells each sample contained. Sequence reads were collapsed and filtered to measure the absolute abundance of every unique TCRbeta CDR3 rearrangement. For each sample, productive Simpson clonality was calculated by taking the square root of Simpson's diversity index across productive rearrangements. What TCRdb holds here is the immuneACCESS table cut down to in-frame rearrangements. Part of the clones is not present; checked against another copy, under half of the missing clones reflect an unresolved V gene, and the others are unexplained. The V and J calls and clone size were taken over from that table, and D and trimming were inferred from the DNA. The sample table records over 250,000 clones; 75% to 85% of these occur just once. The top ten clonotypes cover roughly 4.6% of the sample.

On the study overall, not on this receptor specifically: The amount of clinical and demographic metadata varied by source and participant and was provided uncurated.

Each collaborating institution followed its own protocols to collect whole blood in K2EDTA tubes. For TCRbeta analysis, collaborators shipped samples as frozen whole blood, isolated PBMCs, or DNA extracted from either of those sample types. Of note for this clone: The clone's antigen remains unknown. No base-level quality is on record; no much larger clone is a single base apart.

This TCR was recovered from a man aged 50-59 years with active or convalescent COVID-19. This chain joins TRBV19 to TRBJ2-2; there is no confident call for the D gene. The sequenced sample was peripheral blood. The CDR3 reads as follows: CASTVQSNTGELFF. Read as DNA, the sequence is TGTGCCAGTACTGTACAGTCGAACACCGGGGAGCTGTTTTTT.